Presented here are 24 T cell receptor beta chains from one specimen sequenced in a study of memory CD4+ T cells and cytomegalovirus serostatus. The sort gate was single viable CD3+CD4+CD8-CD45RO+ cells for memory CD4+ T cells. The assay was immunoSEQ multiplex PCR, and TCRdb's table has in-frame clones only and misses some. Among 40,000 to 60,000 clones, around four fifths were seen once, and the ten largest hold 0.6% to 0.95%. The specimen sequenced was memory CD4+ T cells from blood. These receptor sequences come from an adult in good health and CMV-seronegative.

This rearrangement joins TRBV5-4 to TRBJ2-3; 8 bases align to TRBD1. Germline V gene lookup returns CDR1 SGHNT and CDR2 YYREEE (reference sequence). The CDR3 has 16 residues. The junction had 10 bases not matched to a gene; V was cut back by 4 bases and J by 3 bases. This CDR3 is CASSPTGGRRTDTQYF. The DNA for the CDR3 is TGTGCCAGCAGCCCTACAGGGGGACGTAGGACAGATACGCAGTATTTT.

V and J are TRBV2 and TRBJ2-2, with 7 bases aligning to TRBD1. The CDR3 is 14 amino acids. V was pared by 5 bases and J by 3 bases, with 3 bases of the junction left unmatched. From germline, CDR1 is SNHLY and CDR2 FYNNEI. The CDR3 sequence: CASSWDSHTGELFF. The DNA for the CDR3 is TGTGCCAGCAGTTGGGACAGTCACACCGGGGAGCTGTTTTTT.

The chain employs TRBV19 and TRBJ1-2, with TRBD1 matching 8 bases. From germline, CDR1 is LNHDA and CDR2 SQIVND (reference sequence). The CDR3 length is 15 residues. J lost 0 bases, V lost 6 bases, and 6 bases had no gene match. The CDR3 here is CASRAWTGPNYGYTF. The CDR3 region has the DNA TGTGCCAGTAGGGCTTGGACAGGGCCTAACTATGGCTACACCTTC.

Worth noting for this clone: One base away lies a much larger clone, so this may be a sequencing read error. The rearrangement links TRBV2 to TRBJ2-4; D uncertain. The CDR3 runs to 15 residues. Germline loops: CDR1 SNHLY, CDR2 FYNNEI. The V gene lost 2 bases and the J gene lost 3 bases, with 11 bases spanning the gap. In DNA form, the CDR3 reads TGTGCCAGCAGTGAAAAGACGGTAGTCAAAAACATTCAGTACTTC. Its protein product is CASSEKTVVKNIQYF.

The V call is TRBV28, the J call TRBJ2-5; the D gene is possibly TRBD2 (6 bases). This CDR3 contains 15 residues. V lost 7 bases and J 0 bases, leaving 15 bases between the germline ends. Germline V CDR1 and CDR2: MDHEN, SYDVKM. The CDR3 nucleotides are TGTGCCAGCACATCCGGTAGCGGCTACCAAGAGACCCAGTACTTC. Its translation: CASTSGSGYQETQYF.

The rearrangement joins TRBV11-3 to TRBJ2-6, with D hard to call. CDR3 length: 13 residues. Looked up from germline, CDR1 is SGHNT and CDR2 is YENEEA. Trimming removed 3 bases from V and 0 bases from J, with 0 bases in between. The CDR3 DNA reads TGTGCCAGCAGCTTCTCTGGGGCCAACGTCCTGACTTTC. Protein product: CASSFSGANVLTF.

This sequence joins TRBV9 and TRBJ2-5; no definite D call. V lost 0 bases, J lost 9 bases, and 15 bases lay in between. The CDR3 covers 14 residues. CDR1 is SGDLS, CDR2 YYNGEE, per germline. Written as DNA, the CDR3 is TGTGCCAGCAGCGTAGGTGGCAGTCCCAAGGCCCAGTACTTC. This encodes CASSVGGSPKAQYF.

This clone was observed once. The chain uses TRBV5-4 and TRBJ1-1, with 9 bases matching TRBD1. V shed 4 bases and J 1 base; nucleotides not matched to a gene: 2. The germline V gene encodes CDR1 SGHNT and CDR2 YYREEE (reference sequence). The CDR3 is 14 amino acids. CDR3 in DNA: TGTGCCAGCAGCCGGGACAGGGCGAACACTGAAGCTTTCTTT. As protein: CASSRDRANTEAFF.

The chain recombines TRBV21-1 with TRBJ2-4; the tabulated D call, TRBD2, remains unverified against the DNA. TRBV21-1 is listed as a pseudogene. The CDR3 runs 16 residues. In DNA, the CDR3 is TGTGCCAGCAGGGCCATAGGAGCGGGGGGCCAAAACATTCAGTACTTC. This sequence encodes CASRAIGAGGQNIQYF.

This clone appeared a single time. The CDR3 DNA follows: TGTGCCTTCACTAGCCACGAGACCCAGTACTTC. This gives the protein CAFTSHETQYF. The rearrangement joins TRBV30 to TRBJ2-5, with D perhaps TRBD2 (6 bases). This CDR3 has 11 amino acids. Germline V gene lookup returns CDR1 GTSNPN and CDR2 SVGIG (reference sequence). Trimming cost V 7 bases and J 5 bases, with 11 bases left between them.

The chain joins TRBV18 to TRBJ2-3; 11 bases are a match to TRBD2. Trimming took 3 bases from V and 1 from J; bases not matched to a gene: 3. Per germline, CDR1 KGHSH and CDR2 LQKENI. This CDR3 comprises 16 residues. CDR3 in DNA: TGTGCCAGCTCACCCCAACTAGCGGGAGGCACAGATACGCAGTATTTT. Amino acids: CASSPQLAGGTDTQYF.

The genes are TRBV6-5 and TRBJ2-5; possibly TRBD1 for D (6 bases). Germline V lookup: CDR1 MNHEY, CDR2 SVGAGI. V was pared by 1 base and J by 3 bases, with 9 bases between. This CDR3 is 14 amino acids long. For the CDR3, the DNA is TGTGCCAGCAGTTACTTCGACAGGAAAGAGACCCAGTACTTC. Residues: CASSYFDRKETQYF.

This clone was seen a few times. The rearrangement links TRBV10-3 to TRBJ2-3, with a weak D call TRBD1 (5 bases). The germline V gene has CDR1 ENHRY and CDR2 SYGVKD. Trimming pared 10 bases from V and 0 bases from J, leaving 8 bases between. This CDR3 region has 12 residues. The CDR3 protein is CASSGSTDTQYF. CDR3 DNA sequence: TGTGCCAGTTCAGGGAGCACAGATACGCAGTATTTT.

The CDR3, as DNA: TGTGCCAGCAGCTTAAGTCTAGAGTACATTCAGTACTTC. As protein: CASSLSLEYIQYF. The chain links TRBV7-9 to TRBJ2-4, with no clear D. V was cut by 2 bases and J by 8 bases, with 10 bases left in between. The V gene's germline CDR1 is SEHNR and CDR2 FQNEAQ (reference sequence). This CDR3 comprises 13 residues.

In this sample, this clone turned up once. V is TRBV4-2 and J is TRBJ1-5; TRBD1 matches at 10 bases. After removal of 2 bases from V and 12 bases from J, the junction contained 13 bases not matched to a gene. Per germline, CDR1 LGHNA and CDR2 YNFKEQ. The CDR3 length is 16 residues. In DNA, the CDR3 is TGTGCCAGCAGCCAAAGTTACGGGACAGGGGAAAATCGCCAGCATTTT. Its translation is CASSQSYGTGENRQHF.

Note on this clone: The sample carries other DNA sequences with the same CDR3. This chain links TRBV2 with TRBJ2-7; D is ambiguous. Trimming removed 5 bases from V and 2 bases from J, with 4 bases in between. The CDR3 has 11 amino acids. From germline, CDR1 is SNHLY and CDR2 FYNNEI. CDR3 bases: TGTGCCAGCAGTAAGACCTACGAGCAGTACTTC. Amino acids: CASSKTYEQYF. Full variable domain (rest looked up from reference TRBV2 and TRBJ2-7): EPEVTQTPSHQVTQMGQEVILRCVPISNHLYFYWYRQILGQKVEFLVSFYNNEISEKSEIFDDQFSVERPDGSNFTLKIRSTKLEDSAMYFCASSKTYEQYFGPGTRLTVT.

This clone rates as medium-sized. The genes are TRBV5-4 and TRBJ2-1; D is perhaps TRBD2 (5 bases). V lost 7 bases and J lost 8, with 19 bases in between. The germline V gene has CDR1 SGHNT and CDR2 YYREEE (reference sequence). The CDR3 length is 14 residues. This chain's CDR3 is CASSRASQVDEQFF. For the CDR3, the DNA is TGTGCCAGCTCGCGGGCAAGTCAGGTTGATGAGCAGTTCTTC.

The V and J genes are TRBV5-8 and TRBJ1-1; possible D gene TRBD1, 6 bases. This CDR3 comprises 14 residues. CDR1 and CDR2 (germline): SGHTS, YDEGEE. V was pared by 6 bases and J by 3 bases, with 15 bases between. This CDR3 is CASTIQRGYTEAFF. The CDR3 DNA reads TGTGCCAGCACCATCCAGAGGGGGTACACTGAAGCTTTCTTT.

V usage is TRBV10-3 and J usage is TRBJ2-7, with TRBD1 identical over 9 bases. CDR1 ENHRY and CDR2 SYGVKD come from the germline V gene. After removal of 7 bases from V and 2 bases from J, the junction contained 6 bases not matched to a gene. The CDR3 has 14 amino acids. Here the CDR3 reads CAIKVRTGAYEQYF. DNA of the CDR3: TGTGCCATCAAGGTCAGGACAGGGGCCTACGAGCAGTACTTC.

V and J are TRBV11-2 and TRBJ1-1; the D is unclear. This CDR3 comprises 14 residues. Germline V CDR1 and CDR2: SGHAT, FQNNGV. Trimming shortened V by 1 base and J by 0 bases, and 6 bases separated the two germline ends. This chain's CDR3 is CASSLALVNTEAFF. The DNA for the CDR3 is TGTGCCAGCAGCTTAGCCCTAGTGAACACTGAAGCTTTCTTT.

CDR3 in amino acids: CNYEEDTGSGANVLTF. The CDR3 DNA reads as TGCAACTACGAAGAGGACACCGGCTCTGGGGCCAACGTCCTGACTTTC. This chain uses TRBV29-1 with TRBJ2-6, with D possibly being TRBD1 (5 bases). CDR1 and CDR2 from the germline V gene are SQVTM and ANQGSEA. The CDR3 runs to 16 residues.

This clone was seen a few times. The V and J genes are TRBV29-1 and TRBJ1-1, with no clear D. From germline, CDR1 is SQVTM and CDR2 ANQGSEA. V was trimmed by 4 bases and J by 0 bases, leaving 12 bases between them. CDR3 length: 14 residues. CDR3 protein: CSVVEQGMNTEAFF. The CDR3 DNA is TGCAGCGTTGTGGAACAAGGCATGAACACTGAAGCTTTCTTT.

CDR3 amino acids: CASSLRPAYSYNEQFF. The CDR3 DNA follows: TGTGCCAGCAGTTTACGGCCAGCTTACTCCTACAATGAGCAGTTCTTC. V usage is TRBV27 and J usage is TRBJ2-1; D gene uncertain. Per germline, CDR1 MNHEY and CDR2 SMNVEV (reference sequence). The CDR3 contains 16 residues. V lost 2 bases, J lost 0 bases, and 11 bases lay in between.

The chain carries TRBV27 and TRBJ2-5; TRBD1 might be the D (6 bases). The CDR3 runs 16 residues. V shed 1 base and J shed 5 bases, with 17 bases lying between them. Looked up from germline, CDR1 is MNHEY and CDR2 is SMNVEV (reference sequence). DNA for the CDR3: TGTGCCAGCAGTTTATTCACACCTCCTAGGGGGGAGACCCAGTACTTC. This encodes CASSLFTPPRGETQYF.